The TCR beta chain under discussion was sequenced for a study of CD8 T cells in Susac syndrome (dated by TCRdb to between 2017 and 2020). Turning to the overall study: Whether CD8+ T cell activation and differentiation in Susac syndrome was antigen driven was tested using repertoire sequencing.

Comment on this clonotype: There is no known antigen for this receptor. Base-call qualities are not available, and no considerably larger clone is one nucleotide away.

CDR1 and CDR2, per the germline V gene, are SGHDT and YYEEEE. The V end loses 3 bases and the J end loses 1 base, and a stretch of 17 bases separates them. Its CDR3 holds 16 amino acids, cysteine through valine. Only CDR3 DNA is held: 48 bases, read in frame from base 1. Peripheral blood CD8+ and CD4+ T cells from healthy donors, Susac syndrome patients and multiple sclerosis patients were profiled using high-throughput TCR beta sequencing. The multiple sclerosis controls were treatment-naive patients whose relapsing-remitting disease, either stable or active, fulfilled the revised McDonald criteria. Bulk CD8+ and CD4+ T cells were purified by magnetic negative isolation, while CD8+ TEMRA cells were enriched using FACS. Blood was drawn into EDTA tubes, processed within 24 hours, and PBMCs were isolated by density gradient centrifugation. PBMCs intended for TCR sequencing were cryopreserved in liquid nitrogen and thawed later in a water bath at 37 degrees C. The sorted or isolated CD4+, CD8+ and CD8+ TEMRA cells had a purity of 90% or higher.

RNA was extracted using the RNeasy kit, and roughly 0.5 to 1 microgram was reverse transcribed with random hexamers. The immunoSEQ multiplex PCR assay, covering 54 Vbeta and 13 Jbeta segments, was used to amplify TCR beta CDR3 regions. To correct PCR amplification bias, a synthetic template baseline was used for both primer optimization and computational correction. The study's processing was this. Only productive sequences were kept, with reads annotated to V, D and J genes according to IMGT and analyzed in immunoSEQ Analyzer. Clonality was computed as one minus Shannon entropy normalized by log2 of the number of productive unique sequences. For each patient and control, public and private clones were evaluated within the 100 most prevalent clones. Clones were defined as Susac-specific when absent from the healthy and MS cohorts, from approximately 1,100 published viral clones and from other ImmuneACCESS disease sequences. TCRdb passed the public sequencing reads through fastp at Q25 and MiXCR, retaining productive beta sequences. CDR3 protein sequences are deduplicated, and each keeps its most common genes and DNA. The V and J calls shown here were made by TCRdb, not taken from the authors' results. This sample is represented by more than 200,000 distinct CDR3 sequences; around 95% of them were singletons. 0.06% to 0.08% of the sample is taken by the ten largest.

The investigation overall reported the following: The study acknowledged that relatively few individuals were included in the TCR sequencing and HLA analysis.

This receptor was obtained from a human donor with multiple sclerosis. Sequenced sample: CD4+ T cells from PBMCs. The chain is made from TRBV5-6 and TRBJ2-7; TRBD2 might be the D gene, on 6 matching bases. The sequence in DNA is TGTGCCAGCAGCTCCCGGGGGTGGGGAAAGTCCTACGAGCAGTACGTC. Its protein product is CASSSRGWGKSYEQYV.